These 27 T cell receptor beta chains share one sample of origin, sequenced in a study of blood T cell repertoires in COVID-19. Sequencing used immunoSEQ multiplex PCR; TCRdb keeps in-frame clones, though not all of them. The sample lists some 200,000 clones, approximately 82% seen once, with around 6.9% in the top ten. Source material: peripheral blood. Source of these receptors: a human donor with acute or convalescent COVID-19. The donor label of this sample is uncertain.

The rearrangement links TRBV2 to TRBJ2-3, with D perhaps TRBD2 (5 bases). Germline V CDR1 and CDR2: SNHLY, FYNNEI. The length of the CDR3 is 12 residues. Trimming removed 7 bases from V and 4 bases from J, with 9 bases in between. The CDR3 region is CASTVGADTQYF. The CDR3 bases are TGTGCCAGCACGGTGGGAGCAGATACGCAGTATTTT.

The chain has TRBV27 and TRBJ2-6; TRBD1 might be the D (6 bases). This CDR3 spans 15 amino acids. The ends were cut back, 2 bases at V and 2 bases at J, with 7 bases in the middle. Germline V gene sequence: CDR1 MNHEY, CDR2 SMNVEV (reference sequence). CDR3 in amino acids: CASSLGTTGANVLTF. The DNA for the CDR3 is TGTGCCAGCAGTTTAGGGACAACTGGGGCCAACGTCCTGACTTTC.

The J gene is TRBJ2-3, the V gene TRBV7-9; TRBD2 matches 10 bases. This CDR3 comprises 16 residues. Germline CDR1 SEHNR, CDR2 FQNEAQ (reference sequence). V lost 5 bases, J lost 4 bases, and 9 bases stayed unmatched. The CDR3 DNA reads as TGTGCCAGCAGCCAATCTAGCGGGGGTAACTCAGATACGCAGTATTTT. Protein sequence: CASSQSSGGNSDTQYF. Supplemented by reference TRBV7-9 and TRBJ2-3, the full variable domain reads DTGVSQNPRHKITKRGQNVTFRCDPISEHNRLYWYRQTLGQGPEFLTYFQNEAQLEKSRLLSDRFSAERPKGSFSTLEIQRTEQGDSAMYLCASSQSSGGNSDTQYFGPGTRLTVL.

The genes are TRBV7-8 and TRBJ2-7, with TRBD1 identical over 7 bases. CDR3 size: 14 residues. The J segment lost 1 base and the V segment lost 5 bases, leaving 5 bases of the junction unmatched. The V gene's germline CDR1 is SGHVS and CDR2 FQNEAQ. The CDR3 DNA reads as TGTGCCAGCAGCCTCGGACAGGAATCCTACGAGCAGTACTTC. It specifies CASSLGQESYEQYF.

This clone appeared a few times. The gene calls are TRBV19 and TRBJ2-4; 8 positions agree with TRBD2. V lost 6 bases to trimming and J lost 5 bases; unmatched junction nucleotides: 15. The CDR3 has 17 residues. Germline V gene sequence: CDR1 LNHDA, CDR2 SQIVND (reference sequence). The CDR3 region is CASSPGGGTKGQNIQYF. CDR3 DNA sequence: TGTGCCAGTAGCCCCGGGGGGGGCACCAAGGGTCAAAACATTCAGTACTTC.

The chain couples TRBV6-5 to TRBJ1-4, with a tentative D call TRBD1 (6 bases). V was cut by 10 bases and J by 5 bases, with 14 bases left in between. The length of the CDR3 is 13 residues. Germline V gene data show CDR1 as MNHEY and CDR2 as SVGAGI. CDR3 loop: CATSGTLNEKLFF. As DNA, the CDR3 is TGTGCCACTTCCGGGACACTGAATGAAAAACTGTTTTTT.

This chain links TRBV2 with TRBJ1-5, with 7 bases matching TRBD1. Germline CDR1 SNHLY, CDR2 FYNNEI. The ends lost 4 bases at V and 0 bases at J; junction bases unmatched: 3. CDR3 length: 15 residues. The DNA of the CDR3 is TGTGCCAGCAGTGGCAGGGGGAATAGCAATCAGCCCCAGCATTTT. It is translated as CASSGRGNSNQPQHF.

The chain has TRBV28 and TRBJ2-7; D may be TRBD1 (6 bases). With 4 bases removed from V and 5 bases from J, the gap between germline ends came to 15 bases. The CDR3 has 14 amino acids. Per the germline V gene, CDR1 is MDHEN and CDR2 is SYDVKM. In nucleotides, the CDR3 is TGTGCCAGCAGTTATCTCACAGGGACCGACGAGCAGTACTTC. Translation gives CASSYLTGTDEQYF.

The chain couples TRBV13 to TRBJ1-6; possibly TRBD1 for D (5 bases). CDR3 size: 15 residues. The V end was cut by 5 bases, the J end by 7 bases, with 15 bases between. Per the germline V gene, CDR1 is PRHDT and CDR2 is FYEKMQ (reference sequence). DNA for the CDR3: TGTGCCAGCAGCGTCCGACAGCTGACGAATTCACCCCTCCACTTT. It translates to CASSVRQLTNSPLHF.

The V gene is TRBV7-9, the J gene TRBJ1-2, with 9 positions matching TRBD1. J was trimmed by 7 bases and V by 5 bases; bases with no gene match: 11. This CDR3 has 15 residues. CDR1 and CDR2 (germline): SEHNR, FQNEAQ (reference sequence). CDR3: CASSPLTGGMSGYTF. In nucleotides, the CDR3 is TGTGCCAGCAGCCCTCTGACAGGGGGGATGAGTGGCTACACCTTC.

This clone was detected a few times. This chain joins TRBV5-4 and TRBJ1-2, with TRBD1 matching 7 bases. The germline V gene encodes CDR1 SGHNT and CDR2 YYREEE (reference sequence). The V and J ends lost 5 bases and 6 bases, in that order; junction bases with no gene match: 4. CDR3 length: 12 amino acids. This CDR3 is CASRGQSNGYTF. The CDR3 DNA sequence: TGTGCCAGCAGGGGACAGAGCAATGGCTACACCTTC.

The chain links TRBV29-1 to TRBJ1-1; weak D call: TRBD1 (5 bases). Germline loops: CDR1 SQVTM, CDR2 ANQGSEA. V lost 7 bases to trimming and J lost 5 bases, with 14 bases between them. The CDR3 runs 12 residues. The CDR3 reads CSASRGWTEAFF. In DNA form, the CDR3 reads TGCAGCGCGAGTAGGGGATGGACTGAAGCTTTCTTT.

This chain uses TRBV24-1 with TRBJ2-7; 9 nucleotides align to TRBD1. Trimming removed 9 bases from V and 6 bases from J; junction bases left unmatched: 8. The CDR3 runs to 13 residues. Germline CDR1 reads KGHDR; CDR2 reads SFDVKD. The CDR3 loop is CATAGQGGREQYF. The CDR3, as DNA: TGTGCCACCGCGGGACAGGGAGGGCGCGAGCAGTACTTC.

V and J are TRBV19 and TRBJ1-4; D possibly corresponds to TRBD1 (5 bases). Trimming cost V 4 bases and J 3 bases, with 21 bases left between them. The germline gives CDR1 LNHDA, CDR2 SQIVND (reference sequence). This CDR3 has 18 residues. CDR3 nucleotides: TGTGCCAGTAGTAACTACGACAGACCAACAAAATCTAATGAAAAACTGTTTTTT. This codes for CASSNYDRPTKSNEKLFF.

This chain links TRBV24-1 with TRBJ1-1; no reliable D call. V lost 1 base, J lost 7 bases, and 3 bases lay in between. In germline, CDR1 is KGHDR, CDR2 SFDVKD. The CDR3 runs to 11 residues. The CDR3 reads CATSDFYEAFF. The CDR3 nucleotides are TGTGCCACCAGTGATTTTTATGAAGCTTTCTTT.

This clone is a singleton in its sample. The gene calls are TRBV2 and TRBJ2-2; 8 bases are shared with TRBD1. The CDR3 runs to 14 residues. Germline V gene data show CDR1 as SNHLY and CDR2 as FYNNEI. Losses at the gene ends were 5 bases for V and 5 bases for J; bases not matched to a gene: 4. In nucleotides, the CDR3 is TGTGCCAGCAGTAGGACAGGGTGGACCGGGGAGCTGTTTTTT. It is translated as CASSRTGWTGELFF.

The chain has TRBV4-2 and TRBJ2-3; 14 positions agree with TRBD2. CDR1 and CDR2 from the germline V gene are LGHNA and YNFKEQ. The CDR3 contains 19 residues. The V gene end was trimmed by 0 bases and the J gene end by 0 bases; junction bases not matched to a gene: 5. This CDR3 is CASSQEGLAGVFSTDTQYF. The CDR3 DNA reads TGTGCCAGCAGCCAAGAGGGACTAGCGGGAGTTTTTAGCACAGATACGCAGTATTTT.

J is TRBJ1-5 and V is TRBV5-6; no firm D call. This CDR3 comprises 13 residues. Per the germline V gene, CDR1 is SGHDT and CDR2 is YYEEEE. V was clipped by 4 bases and J by 2 bases, with 7 bases between them. The CDR3 region has the DNA TGTGCCAGCAGCAGCCTAGGCAATCAGCCCCAGCATTTT. Amino acids: CASSSLGNQPQHF.

The rearrangement uses TRBV15 and TRBJ1-5; TRBD1 is a possible D gene (5 bases). This CDR3 region has 18 residues. Per germline, CDR1 LNHNV and CDR2 YYDKDF (reference sequence). V lost 0 bases, J lost 0 bases, and 15 bases lay in between. The CDR3 sequence: CATSRDLPDSHSNQPQHF. DNA of the CDR3: TGTGCCACCAGCAGAGATTTACCCGACAGTCATAGCAATCAGCCCCAGCATTTT. Together with reference TRBV15 and TRBJ1-5, the CDR3 gives the full variable domain: DAMVIQNPRYQVTQFGKPVTLSCSQTLNHNVMYWYQQKSSQAPKLLFHYYDKDFNNEADTPDNFQSRRPNTSFCFLDIRSPGLGDTAMYLCATSRDLPDSHSNQPQHFGDGTRLSIL.

This clone was recorded at least ten times. The chain recombines TRBV15 with TRBJ2-5, with 13 bases aligning to TRBD2. The ends lost 3 bases at V and 5 bases at J; junction bases unmatched: 3. In germline, CDR1 is LNHNV, CDR2 YYDKDF (reference sequence). The CDR3 runs to 15 residues. CDR3 sequence: CATSSLTSGRETQYF. In DNA form, the CDR3 reads TGTGCCACCAGCAGCCTGACTAGCGGGAGGGAGACCCAGTACTTC.

The chain couples TRBV5-1 to TRBJ1-5; 9 positions agree with TRBD1. The CDR3 contains 15 residues. Germline lookup yields CDR1 SGHRS and CDR2 YFSETQ. J lost 3 bases, V lost 4 bases, and 5 bases had no gene match. The CDR3 nucleotides read TGCGCCAGCAGCCCCGGGACAGGGCTCAATCAGCCCCAGCATTTT. Its protein is CASSPGTGLNQPQHF.

The chain links TRBV29-1 to TRBJ2-1; weak D call: TRBD2 (7 bases). The V gene's germline CDR1 is SQVTM and CDR2 ANQGSEA. There are 14 residues in the CDR3. The V end was cut by 2 bases, the J end by 10 bases, with 18 bases between. The CDR3 DNA is TGCAGCGTTGAAAGGGGACTAAGAGGGGGGGAGCAGTTCTTC. Protein: CSVERGLRGGEQFF.

CDR3 sequence: CASSEGDFQPQHF. CDR3 coding DNA: TGCGCCAGCAGTGAAGGGGACTTTCAGCCCCAGCATTTT. J is TRBJ1-5 and V is TRBV10-2; maybe TRBD1 (5 bases). CDR3 length: 13 amino acids. V was trimmed by 3 bases and J by 6 bases, leaving 9 bases between them. Per the germline V gene, CDR1 is WSHSY and CDR2 is SAAADI.

The J gene is TRBJ2-7, the V gene TRBV7-8, with TRBD2 matching over 7 bases. The CDR3 extends over 15 amino acids. V lost 1 base and J lost 0; bases outside the gene matches: 3. From germline, CDR1 is SGHVS and CDR2 FQNEAQ. DNA for the CDR3: TGTGCCAGCAGCTTAGAAGGCGGGGGCTCCTACGAGCAGTACTTC. Translating gives CASSLEGGGSYEQYF.

J is TRBJ1-1 and V is TRBV11-2; 7 bases are a match to TRBD1. This CDR3 contains 14 residues. The germline gives CDR1 SGHAT, CDR2 FQNNGV. J lost 4 bases, V lost 5 bases, and 7 bases had no gene match. CDR3 residues: CASSTPGQLTEAFF. The CDR3 DNA sequence: TGTGCCAGCAGCACCCCGGGACAGCTCACTGAAGCTTTCTTT.

The J gene is TRBJ1-2, the V gene TRBV20-1; D might be TRBD1 (6 bases). CDR3 length: 11 amino acids. Germline CDR1 DFQATT, CDR2 SNEGSKA (reference sequence). V lost 3 bases, J lost 7 bases, and 9 bases lay in between. CDR3 DNA sequence: TGCAGTGCTAGCACAGGGCTTGGCTACACCTTC. Encoded protein: CSASTGLGYTF.

V usage is TRBV9 and J usage is TRBJ2-2; 7 nucleotides align to TRBD1. The CDR3 loop spans 16 amino acids. Germline CDR1 reads SGDLS; CDR2 reads YYNGEE. V lost 1 base, J lost 1 base, and 4 bases stayed unmatched. In DNA, the CDR3 is TGTGCCAGCAGCGTAACCGGGACAGAGAACACCGGGGAGCTGTTTTTT. This encodes CASSVTGTENTGELFF.